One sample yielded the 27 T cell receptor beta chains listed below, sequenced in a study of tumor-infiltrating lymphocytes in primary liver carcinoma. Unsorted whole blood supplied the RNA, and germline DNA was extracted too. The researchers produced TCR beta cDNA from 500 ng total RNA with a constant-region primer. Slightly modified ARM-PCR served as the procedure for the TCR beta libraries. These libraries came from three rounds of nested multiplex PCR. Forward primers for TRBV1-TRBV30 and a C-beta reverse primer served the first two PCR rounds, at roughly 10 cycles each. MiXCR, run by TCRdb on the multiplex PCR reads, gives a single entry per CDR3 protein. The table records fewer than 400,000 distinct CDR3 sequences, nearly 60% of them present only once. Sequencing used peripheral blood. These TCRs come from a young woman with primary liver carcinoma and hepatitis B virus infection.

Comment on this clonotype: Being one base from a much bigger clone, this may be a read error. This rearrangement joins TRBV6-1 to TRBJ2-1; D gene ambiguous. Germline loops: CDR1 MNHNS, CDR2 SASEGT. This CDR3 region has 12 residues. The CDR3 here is CASTTLYNGQFF. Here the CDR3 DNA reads TGTGCCAGTACCACCCTCTACAATGGGCAGTTCTTC.

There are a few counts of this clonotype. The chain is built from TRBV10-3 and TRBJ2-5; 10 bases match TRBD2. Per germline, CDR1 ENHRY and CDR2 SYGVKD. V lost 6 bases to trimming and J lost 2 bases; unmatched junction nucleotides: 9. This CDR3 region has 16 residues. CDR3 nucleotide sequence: TGTGCCATCAGCCCCGGGGTAGCGGGGGGTCAAGAGACCCAGTACTTC. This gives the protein CAISPGVAGGQETQYF.

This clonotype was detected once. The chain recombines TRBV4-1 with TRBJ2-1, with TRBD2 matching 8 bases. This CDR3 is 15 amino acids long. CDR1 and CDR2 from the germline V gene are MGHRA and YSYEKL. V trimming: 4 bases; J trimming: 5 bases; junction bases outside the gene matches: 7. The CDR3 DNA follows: TGCGCCAGCAGCCCCCCAGGACTAGCCAACAATGAGCAGTTCTTC. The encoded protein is CASSPPGLANNEQFF.

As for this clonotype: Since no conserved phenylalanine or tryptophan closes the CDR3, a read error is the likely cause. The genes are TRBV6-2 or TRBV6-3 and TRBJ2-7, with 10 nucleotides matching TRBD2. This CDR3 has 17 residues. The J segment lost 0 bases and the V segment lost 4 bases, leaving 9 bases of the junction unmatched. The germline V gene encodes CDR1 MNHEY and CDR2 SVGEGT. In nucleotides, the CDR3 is TGTGCCAGCAGTTTCCCCCTTTCTAGCGGGAGCTCCTACGAGCAGTACTAC. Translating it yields CASSFPLSSGSSYEQYY.

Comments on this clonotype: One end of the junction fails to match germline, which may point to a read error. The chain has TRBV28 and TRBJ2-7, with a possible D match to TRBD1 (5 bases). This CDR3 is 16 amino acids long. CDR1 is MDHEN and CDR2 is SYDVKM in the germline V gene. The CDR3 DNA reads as TGTGCCATAGGTGGACGACAGACCGGTGTTTCCTACGAGCAGTGCTTC. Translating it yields CAIGGRQTGVSYEQCF.

CDR3 DNA sequence: TGTGCCAGGAGGAGAACTAGCGGGAGGGATACGCAGTATTTT. This gives the protein CARRRTSGRDTQYF. This chain links TRBV12-3 or TRBV12-4 with TRBJ2-3; 12 bases agree with TRBD2. Unmatched junction bases numbered 7, after V lost 9 bases and J lost 6 bases. The CDR3 extends over 14 amino acids.

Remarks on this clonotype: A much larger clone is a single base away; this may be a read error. Here the CDR3 reads CTSSLVGQGRDEQFF. CDR3 nucleotide sequence: TGTACCAGCAGTTTGGTGGGACAGGGGAGGGATGAGCAGTTCTTC. The V call is TRBV12-3 or TRBV12-4, the J call TRBJ2-1, with 10 bases that match TRBD1. The CDR3 sequence is 15 residues long.

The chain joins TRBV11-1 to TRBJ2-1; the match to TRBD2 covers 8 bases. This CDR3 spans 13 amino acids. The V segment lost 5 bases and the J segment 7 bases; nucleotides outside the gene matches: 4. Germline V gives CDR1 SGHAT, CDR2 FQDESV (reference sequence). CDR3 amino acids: CASSAGGSNEQFF. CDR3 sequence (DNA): TGTGCCAGCAGCGCGGGAGGCTCGAATGAGCAGTTCTTC.

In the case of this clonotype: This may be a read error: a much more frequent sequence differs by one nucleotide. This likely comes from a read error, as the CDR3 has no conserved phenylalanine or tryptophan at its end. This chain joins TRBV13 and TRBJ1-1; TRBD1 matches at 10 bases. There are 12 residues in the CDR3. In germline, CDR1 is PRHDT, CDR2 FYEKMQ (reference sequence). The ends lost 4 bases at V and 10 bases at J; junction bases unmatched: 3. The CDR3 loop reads CASSSGTGVAFI. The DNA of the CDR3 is TGTGCCAGCAGCTCTGGGACAGGGGTAGCTTTCATT.

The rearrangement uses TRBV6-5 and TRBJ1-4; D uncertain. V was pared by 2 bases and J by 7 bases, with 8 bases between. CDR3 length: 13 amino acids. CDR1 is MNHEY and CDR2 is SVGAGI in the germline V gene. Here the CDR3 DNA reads TGTGCCAGCAGTTACGGGCACGGTGAAAAACTGTTTTTT. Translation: CASSYGHGEKLFF.

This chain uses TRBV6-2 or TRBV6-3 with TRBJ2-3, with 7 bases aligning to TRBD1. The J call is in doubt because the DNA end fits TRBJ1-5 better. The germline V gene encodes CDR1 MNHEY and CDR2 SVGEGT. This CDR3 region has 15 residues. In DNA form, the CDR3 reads TGTGCCAGCAGTCAGTCCGGACAAGGGGGCGATACGCAGCATTTT. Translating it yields CASSQSGQGGDTQHF.

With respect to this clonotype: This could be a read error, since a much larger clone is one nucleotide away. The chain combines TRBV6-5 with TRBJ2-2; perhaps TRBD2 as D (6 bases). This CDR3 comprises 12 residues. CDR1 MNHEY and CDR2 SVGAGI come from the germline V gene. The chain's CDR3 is CASNLGTGGLFF. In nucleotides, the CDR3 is TGTGCCAGCAACTTAGGGACCGGGGGGCTGTTTTTT.

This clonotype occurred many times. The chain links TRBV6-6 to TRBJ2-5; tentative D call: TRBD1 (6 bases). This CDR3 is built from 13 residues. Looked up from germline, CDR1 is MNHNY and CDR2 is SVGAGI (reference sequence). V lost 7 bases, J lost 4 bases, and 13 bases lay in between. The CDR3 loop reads CASNVQGRETQYF. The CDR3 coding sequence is TGTGCCAGCAACGTACAGGGAAGAGAGACCCAGTACTTC.

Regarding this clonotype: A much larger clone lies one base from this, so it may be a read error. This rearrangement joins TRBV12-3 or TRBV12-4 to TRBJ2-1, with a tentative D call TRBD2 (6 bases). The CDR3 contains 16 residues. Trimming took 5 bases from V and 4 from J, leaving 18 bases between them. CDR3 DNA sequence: TGTGCCAGCAGTCCCCCCTGGGTTAGCGGTTACAATGAGCAGTTCTTC. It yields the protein CASSPPWVSGYNEQFF.

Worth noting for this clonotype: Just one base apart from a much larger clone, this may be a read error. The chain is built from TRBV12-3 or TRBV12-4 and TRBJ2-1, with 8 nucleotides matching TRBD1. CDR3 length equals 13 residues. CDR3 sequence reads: CGTGGFTYNEQFF. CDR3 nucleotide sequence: TGTGGCACAGGGGGTTTTACATACAATGAGCAGTTCTTC.

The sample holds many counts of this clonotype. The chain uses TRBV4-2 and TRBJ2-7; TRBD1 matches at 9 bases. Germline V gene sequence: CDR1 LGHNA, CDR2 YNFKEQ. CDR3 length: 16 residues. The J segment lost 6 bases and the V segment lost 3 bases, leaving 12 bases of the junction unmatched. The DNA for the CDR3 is TGTGCCAGCAGCCATTTGGGGGGACAGGGTATGGGCGAGCAGTACTTC. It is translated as CASSHLGGQGMGEQYF.

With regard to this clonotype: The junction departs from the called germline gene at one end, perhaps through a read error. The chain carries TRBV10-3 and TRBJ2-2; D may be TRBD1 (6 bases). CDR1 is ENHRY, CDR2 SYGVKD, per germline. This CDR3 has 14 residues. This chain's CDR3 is CATSEQGNTGELFF. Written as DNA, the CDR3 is TGTGCCACCAGTGAACAGGGAAACACCGGGGAGTTGTTTTTT.

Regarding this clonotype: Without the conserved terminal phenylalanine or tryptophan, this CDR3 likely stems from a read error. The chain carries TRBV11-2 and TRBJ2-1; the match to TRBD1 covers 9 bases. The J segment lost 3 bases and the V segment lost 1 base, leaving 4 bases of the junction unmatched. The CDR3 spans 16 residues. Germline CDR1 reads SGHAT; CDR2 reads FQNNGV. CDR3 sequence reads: CASSLGGTGRYNEQFV. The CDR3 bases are TGTGCCAGCAGCTTAGGAGGGACAGGGCGCTACAATGAGCAGTTCGTC.

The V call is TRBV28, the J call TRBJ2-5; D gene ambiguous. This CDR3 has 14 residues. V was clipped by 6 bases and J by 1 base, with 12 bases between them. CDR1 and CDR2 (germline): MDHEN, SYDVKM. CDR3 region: CASSRGPSQETQYF. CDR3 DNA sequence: TGTGCCAGCAGCCGAGGACCATCCCAAGAGACCCAGTACTTC.

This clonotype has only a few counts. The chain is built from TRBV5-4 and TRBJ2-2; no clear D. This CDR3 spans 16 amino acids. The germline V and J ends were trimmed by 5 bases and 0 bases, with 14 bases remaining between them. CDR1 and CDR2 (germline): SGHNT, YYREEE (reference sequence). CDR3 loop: CASRPQGRTNTGELFF. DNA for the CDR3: TGTGCCAGCAGACCCCAAGGAAGGACGAACACCGGGGAGCTGTTTTTT.

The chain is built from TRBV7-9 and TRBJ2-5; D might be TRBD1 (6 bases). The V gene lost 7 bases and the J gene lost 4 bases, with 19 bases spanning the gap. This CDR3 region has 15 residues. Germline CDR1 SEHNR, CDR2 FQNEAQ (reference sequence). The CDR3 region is CASIISGQVGETQYF. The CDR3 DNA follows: TGTGCCAGCATCATATCGGGACAAGTTGGAGAGACCCAGTACTTC. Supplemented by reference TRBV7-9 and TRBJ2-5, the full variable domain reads DTGVSQNPRHKITKRGQNVTFRCDPISEHNRLYWYRQTLGQGPEFLTYFQNEAQLEKSRLLSDRFSAERPKGSFSTLEIQRTEQGDSAMYLCASIISGQVGETQYFGPGTRLLVL.

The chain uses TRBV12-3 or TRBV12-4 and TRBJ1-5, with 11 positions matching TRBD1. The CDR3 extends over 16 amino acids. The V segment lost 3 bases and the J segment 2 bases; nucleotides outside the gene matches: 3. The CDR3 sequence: CASSFGQGARNQPQHF. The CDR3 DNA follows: TGTGCCAGCAGTTTTGGACAGGGGGCCCGCAATCAGCCCCAGCATTTT.

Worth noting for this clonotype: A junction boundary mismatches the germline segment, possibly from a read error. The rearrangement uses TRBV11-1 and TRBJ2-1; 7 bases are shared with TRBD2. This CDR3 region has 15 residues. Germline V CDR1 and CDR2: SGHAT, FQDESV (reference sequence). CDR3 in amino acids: CANSFGRGYYIEQFF. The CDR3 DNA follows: TGTGCCAACAGCTTTGGGAGGGGATACTACATTGAGCAGTTCTTC.

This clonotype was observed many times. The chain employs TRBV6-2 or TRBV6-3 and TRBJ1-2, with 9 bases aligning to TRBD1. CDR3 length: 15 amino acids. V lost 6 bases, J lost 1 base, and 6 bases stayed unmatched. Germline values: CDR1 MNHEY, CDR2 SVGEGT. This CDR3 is CASSLPGQGNYGYTF. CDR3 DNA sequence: TGTGCCAGCAGCCTCCCGGGACAGGGTAACTATGGCTACACCTTC.

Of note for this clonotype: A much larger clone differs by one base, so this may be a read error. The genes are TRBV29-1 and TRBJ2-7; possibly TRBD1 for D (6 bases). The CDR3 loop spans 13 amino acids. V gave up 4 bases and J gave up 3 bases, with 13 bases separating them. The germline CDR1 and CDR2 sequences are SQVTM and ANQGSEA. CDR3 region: CSVVQQGYYEQYF. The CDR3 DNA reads TGCAGCGTTGTTCAACAGGGATACTACGAGCAGTACTTC.

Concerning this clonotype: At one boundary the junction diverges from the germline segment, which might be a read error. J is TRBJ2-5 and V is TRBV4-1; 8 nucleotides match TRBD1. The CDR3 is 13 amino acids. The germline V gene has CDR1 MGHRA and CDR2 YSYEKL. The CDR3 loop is CAGSLTGGETQYF. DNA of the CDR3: TGCGCCGGCAGCCTTACAGGGGGAGAGACCCAGTACTTC.

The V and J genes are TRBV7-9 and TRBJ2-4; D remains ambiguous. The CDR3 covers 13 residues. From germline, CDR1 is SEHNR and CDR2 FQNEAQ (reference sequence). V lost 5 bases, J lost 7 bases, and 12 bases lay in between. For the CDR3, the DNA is TGTGCCAGCAGCGAATCAAATAGGAACATTCAGTACTTC. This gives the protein CASSESNRNIQYF. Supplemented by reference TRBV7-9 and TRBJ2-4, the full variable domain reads DTGVSQNPRHKITKRGQNVTFRCDPISEHNRLYWYRQTLGQGPEFLTYFQNEAQLEKSRLLSDRFSAERPKGSFSTLEIQRTEQGDSAMYLCASSESNRNIQYFGAGTRLSVL.